The sequence of this T cell receptor beta chain was determined in a study of blood T cell repertoires in COVID-19. Study in general: Both acute and convalescent COVID-19 samples were obtained from the United States, Italy and Spain. From T cells, B-cell-depleted T cells, or PBMCs came the material, which was cDNA or gDNA.

CDR3 length: 17 amino acids. Germline trimming cut 5 bases from V and 5 bases from J; bases unmatched to any gene: 13. Germline CDR1 SGDLS, CDR2 YYNGEE. Method: immunoSEQ multiplex PCR; TCRdb's copy keeps in-frame clones and lacks some. The table has 300,000 to 350,000 clones, 65% to 85% seen once. The J gene is TRBJ1-2, the V gene TRBV9, with 12 bases fitting TRBD1. This sequence originates from a man aged 25 to 40 with active or convalescent COVID-19. Source material: peripheral blood. DNA for the CDR3: TGTGCCAGCAGTAATTCCGGGACAGGGGGCTCTTGGTATGGCTACACCTTC. This codes for CASSNSGTGGSWYGYTF.